Detailed here is one T cell receptor beta chain. The data originate from a study of blood T cell repertoires in COVID-19. Only in-frame clones appear in the TCRdb table, and some are missing; sequencing was by immunoSEQ multiplex PCR. There are hundreds of thousands of clones in the sample; about 90% occur only once, and 7.2% lies in the top ten. Germline lookup yields CDR1 LGHDT and CDR2 YNNKEL (reference sequence). The CDR3 is made up of 12 amino acids. The ends were cut back, 2 bases at V and 6 bases at J, with 5 bases in the middle. The sample comprised peripheral blood. This receptor was taken from a man between 60 and 70 years old who had recovered from COVID-19. This chain connects TRBV3-1 (or the pseudogene TRBV3-2) to TRBJ1-5, with D uncertain. CDR3 sequence: CASSQIGQPQHF. The CDR3 DNA reads TGTGCCAGCAGCCAAATCGGTCAGCCCCAGCATTTT.